These 29 T cell receptor beta chains were sequenced from one sample in a study of blood T cell repertoires in COVID-19. Data came from immunoSEQ multiplex PCR; TCRdb stores just in-frame clones and leaves some out. The sample gives tens of thousands of clones, more than 75% of which show up once; roughly 1.7% is in the top ten. Sequencing was performed on peripheral blood. These receptors were obtained from a human donor in a cohort sampled during active COVID-19.

V is TRBV27 and J is TRBJ1-1; 8 positions match TRBD1. Trimming removed 5 bases from V and 0 bases from J; junction bases left unmatched: 5. The CDR3 length is 15 residues. Germline CDR1 and CDR2: MNHEY and SMNVEV (reference sequence). The CDR3 region is CASSPLTGVNTEAFF. DNA of the CDR3: TGTGCCAGCAGTCCCTTGACAGGGGTGAACACTGAAGCTTTCTTT.

V and J are TRBV28 and TRBJ1-5; 10 positions agree with TRBD1. Trimming removed 6 bases from V and 6 bases from J; junction bases left unmatched: 5. CDR3 length: 14 residues. Per germline, CDR1 MDHEN and CDR2 SYDVKM. The CDR3, as DNA: TGTGCCAGCAGCAGGACAGGGGGGGTTCAGCCCCAGCATTTT. Translating it yields CASSRTGGVQPQHF.

The chain joins TRBV5-1 to TRBJ2-1; tentative D call: TRBD2 (6 bases). V lost 2 bases and J lost 6, with 18 bases in between. CDR1 and CDR2 from the germline V gene are SGHRS and YFSETQ. This CDR3 comprises 16 residues. The CDR3: CASSFPGGVGGNEQFF. DNA for the CDR3: TGCGCCAGCAGCTTCCCTGGAGGGGTTGGGGGCAATGAGCAGTTCTTC. Full variable domain (remainder filled in from reference TRBV5-1 and TRBJ2-1): KAGVTQTPRYLIKTRGQQVTLSCSPISGHRSVSWYQQTPGQGLQFLFEYFSETQRNKGNFPGRFSGRQFSNSRSEMNVSTLELGDSALYLCASSFPGGVGGNEQFFGPGTRLTVL.

The rearrangement links TRBV19 to TRBJ2-7; D remains unclear. This CDR3 has 13 amino acids. Per germline, CDR1 LNHDA and CDR2 SQIVND (reference sequence). V lost 6 bases, J lost 2 bases, and 11 bases lay in between. The CDR3 here is CASRYHDTYEQYF. CDR3 bases: TGTGCCAGTAGATATCACGACACCTACGAGCAGTACTTC.

This chain links TRBV5-1 with TRBJ1-1, with 8 bases lining up with TRBD1. CDR1 is SGHRS and CDR2 is YFSETQ in the germline V gene. The CDR3 is 15 residues long. The V segment lost 0 bases and the J segment 1 base; nucleotides outside the gene matches: 2. DNA of the CDR3: TGCGCCAGCAGCTTGGACCAGGGGGCGAACACTGAAGCTTTCTTT. It codes for CASSLDQGANTEAFF.

The chain combines TRBV24-1 with TRBJ1-4; tentative D call: TRBD1 (6 bases). Germline lookup yields CDR1 KGHDR and CDR2 SFDVKD. The CDR3 runs to 15 residues. The ends were cut back, 3 bases at V and 7 bases at J, with 14 bases in the middle. The CDR3 DNA sequence: TGTGCCACCAGTGATGCGACAGGTCCAGGTGAAAAACTGTTTTTT. Its translation is CATSDATGPGEKLFF.

The chain's CDR3 is CASSLVQDTEAFF. The CDR3 bases are TGCGCCAGCAGCTTGGTACAGGACACTGAAGCTTTCTTT. The J gene is TRBJ1-1, the V gene TRBV5-1; tentatively, D is TRBD1 (5 bases). Germline loops: CDR1 SGHRS, CDR2 YFSETQ. CDR3 length: 13 residues. V was cut by 0 bases and J by 3 bases, with 6 bases left in between.

The rearrangement links TRBV12-3 or TRBV12-4 to TRBJ2-3, with TRBD1 identical over 8 bases. The CDR3 runs to 13 residues. V was clipped by 5 bases and J by 8 bases; unmatched bases: 6. The CDR3 DNA sequence: TGTGCCAGCAGTCCGCAGGGGGCGGGTACGCAGTATTTT. Its translation: CASSPQGAGTQYF.

J is TRBJ2-3 and V is TRBV7-2; 9 bases are a match to TRBD1. The junction had 5 bases not matched to a gene; V was cut back by 6 bases and J by 1 base. CDR1 is SGHTA and CDR2 is FQGNSA in the germline V gene. The CDR3 consists of 15 residues. This chain's CDR3 is CASSTGGLRTDTQYF. CDR3 in DNA: TGTGCCAGCAGTACAGGGGGCCTTCGCACAGATACGCAGTATTTT.

The chain uses TRBV6-5 and TRBJ2-3; 8 nucleotides agree with TRBD1. CDR3 length equals 12 residues. Germline V gene lookup returns CDR1 MNHEY and CDR2 SVGAGI. V lost 6 bases, J lost 6 bases, and 2 bases stayed unmatched. CDR3 coding DNA: TGTGCCAGCAGAAACAGGGGGGATACGCAGTATTTT. The encoded protein is CASRNRGDTQYF.

This clone appeared a few times. This sequence joins TRBV4-1 and TRBJ2-1, with 7 bases lining up with TRBD2. The CDR3 is 15 amino acids. CDR1 MGHRA and CDR2 YSYEKL come from the germline V gene. V gave up 4 bases and J gave up 5 bases; unmatched junction bases: 8. The CDR3 DNA is TGCGCCAGCAGCCTTTGGGGGGGGAATAACAATGAGCAGTTCTTC. Protein product: CASSLWGGNNNEQFF.

The rearrangement joins TRBV7-2 to TRBJ2-5, with 14 bases lining up with TRBD2. Trimming removed 6 bases from V and 4 bases from J; junction bases left unmatched: 7. In germline, CDR1 is SGHTA, CDR2 FQGNSA. There are 16 residues in the CDR3. The CDR3 protein is CASRRLAGGPGETQYF. CDR3 in DNA: TGTGCCAGCAGGAGACTAGCGGGAGGGCCGGGAGAGACCCAGTACTTC.

This clone has only one observation. The chain combines TRBV24-1 with TRBJ2-3; 9 positions match TRBD2. With 4 bases clipped from V and 6 bases from J, the junction kept 16 bases outside the gene matches. The CDR3 consists of 18 residues. From germline, CDR1 is KGHDR and CDR2 SFDVKD. CDR3 amino acids: CATSDISFGAGGPDTQYF. As DNA, the CDR3 is TGTGCCACCAGTGACATTTCCTTCGGGGCGGGAGGGCCGGATACGCAGTATTTT.

CDR3 DNA: TGTGCCAGCGGATCCGGGACTAGATCTTCCGAGCAGTACTTC. It yields the protein CASGSGTRSSEQYF. The chain uses TRBV11-3 and TRBJ2-7, with TRBD2 matching 8 bases. Germline V lookup: CDR1 SGHNT, CDR2 YENEEA. This CDR3 has 14 amino acids. V lost 8 bases and J lost 6; bases outside the gene matches: 12.

The chain's CDR3 is CASSERELNEQYF. The CDR3 DNA reads TGTGCCAGCAGTGAGCGGGAGTTAAACGAGCAGTACTTC. The chain couples TRBV6-6 to TRBJ2-7; the match to TRBD2 covers 8 bases. J gave up 5 bases and V 5 bases, and 5 bases lay outside the gene matches. Germline CDR1 MNHNY, CDR2 SVGAGI (reference sequence). The CDR3 contains 13 residues.

The chain combines TRBV4-1 with TRBJ2-7; D not resolved. Germline-derived CDR1 and CDR2 are MGHRA and YSYEKL. This CDR3 has 15 residues. V was clipped by 1 base and J by 3 bases, with 13 bases between them. CDR3 bases: TGCGCCAGCAGCCAAGTATATCCTACTCACTACGAGCAGTACTTC. Translation gives CASSQVYPTHYEQYF.

This chain uses TRBV11-3 with TRBJ1-6; the match to TRBD1 covers 7 bases. Germline V gene data show CDR1 as SGHNT and CDR2 as YENEEA. The CDR3 consists of 17 residues. J gave up 0 bases and V 4 bases, and 6 bases lay outside the gene matches. The CDR3 DNA follows: TGTGCCAGCAGCTCAGGGGGTTCTAACTCCTATAATTCACCCCTCCACTTT. It encodes CASSSGGSNSYNSPLHF.

CDR3 region: CASSLESGQAFYEQYF. In DNA form, the CDR3 reads TGTGCCAGCAGCTTAGAATCGGGACAGGCCTTCTACGAGCAGTACTTC. The J gene is TRBJ2-7, the V gene TRBV5-4, with 8 bases aligning to TRBD1. Looked up from germline, CDR1 is SGHNT and CDR2 is YYREEE (reference sequence). V was pared by 2 bases and J by 3 bases, with 10 bases of the junction left unmatched. The CDR3 sequence is 16 residues long.

The V gene is TRBV27, the J gene TRBJ2-7; possible D gene TRBD1, 7 bases. Per germline, CDR1 MNHEY and CDR2 SMNVEV (reference sequence). The CDR3 consists of 13 residues. Trimming took off 5 bases at V and 7 bases at J, with 15 bases between the two ends. The CDR3, as DNA: TGTGCCAGCAGTCTCGAGGGGGCGGGGGAGCAGTACTTC. Its protein product is CASSLEGAGEQYF.

The V and J genes are TRBV7-6 and TRBJ1-1; TRBD1 aligns across 10 bases. Germline V CDR1 and CDR2: SGHVS, FNYEAQ. This CDR3 region has 16 residues. The ends lost 5 bases at V and 0 bases at J; junction bases unmatched: 6. The CDR3 DNA is TGTGCCAGCAGCGGCCGGGACAGGGGATTGAACACTGAAGCTTTCTTT. This codes for CASSGRDRGLNTEAFF.

The chain has TRBV19 and TRBJ2-4; the D gene is possibly TRBD2 (6 bases). The CDR3 has 15 residues. Deletions cut 7 bases from V and 0 bases from J, with 13 bases between. Germline CDR1 LNHDA, CDR2 SQIVND (reference sequence). The CDR3 sequence: CASTLSGLAKNIQYF. The CDR3 nucleotides read TGTGCCAGTACCCTTAGCGGTTTAGCCAAAAACATTCAGTACTTC.

The chain couples TRBV13 to TRBJ2-7; tentatively, D is TRBD2 (6 bases). The V end was cut by 5 bases, the J end by 3 bases, with 20 bases between. The CDR3 totals 16 residues. The germline V gene encodes CDR1 PRHDT and CDR2 FYEKMQ (reference sequence). CDR3 sequence (DNA): TGTGCCAGCAGCCCACCGGGGACGGGAGACCTCTACGAGCAGTACTTC. As protein: CASSPPGTGDLYEQYF. The full variable domain, completed using reference TRBV13 and TRBJ2-7, is AAGVIQSPRHLIKEKRETATLKCYPIPRHDTVYWYQQGPGQDPQFLISFYEKMQSDKGSIPDRFSAQQFSDYHSELNMSSLELGDSALYFCASSPPGTGDLYEQYFGPGTRLTVT.

The rearrangement links TRBV9 to TRBJ2-3; 9 positions agree with TRBD1. V shed 0 bases and J 4 bases; nucleotides not matched to a gene: 6. This CDR3 is 16 amino acids long. The germline gives CDR1 SGDLS, CDR2 YYNGEE. CDR3 in amino acids: CASSVAGTGRADTQYF. CDR3 DNA sequence: TGTGCCAGCAGCGTAGCAGGGACAGGGCGGGCAGATACGCAGTATTTT.

The rearrangement joins TRBV9 to TRBJ2-5; 11 bases match TRBD1. The CDR3 extends over 15 amino acids. Germline CDR1 SGDLS, CDR2 YYNGEE. V gave up 0 bases and J gave up 2 bases; unmatched junction bases: 0. CDR3 nucleotides: TGTGCCAGCAGCGTAGGGGACAGGGGGCAAGAGACCCAGTACTTC. Encoded protein: CASSVGDRGQETQYF.

The chain couples TRBV12-3 or TRBV12-4 to TRBJ2-7; a possible D gene is TRBD2 (6 bases). The CDR3 has 11 amino acids. Trimming took 5 bases from V and 7 from J, leaving 9 bases between them. The CDR3 DNA is TGTGCCAGCAGTCCGGGGAGGGAGCAGTACTTC. This gives the protein CASSPGREQYF.

A single count supports this clone. The chain joins TRBV7-8 to TRBJ2-2, with D possibly TRBD2 on 5 matching bases. This CDR3 contains 14 residues. Per germline, CDR1 SGHVS and CDR2 FQNEAQ. Between the trimmed V and J ends, which lost 3 bases and 5 bases, there was a span of 10 bases. The CDR3 DNA sequence: TGTGCCAGCAGCTTTATTCCGGGAACCGGGGAGCTGTTTTTT. Protein product: CASSFIPGTGELFF.

The chain carries TRBV7-2 and TRBJ2-1; 12 bases map to TRBD2. Germline V CDR1 and CDR2: SGHTA, FQGNSA. Trimming removed 1 base from V and 8 bases from J; junction bases left unmatched: 9. The CDR3 spans 17 residues. The CDR3, as DNA: TGTGCCAGCAGCTTAGGCCTGACTAGCGGGAGTTTCGATGAGCAGTTCTTC. Amino acids: CASSLGLTSGSFDEQFF.

This chain joins TRBV6-4 and TRBJ2-7, with D tentatively TRBD1 (5 bases). This CDR3 contains 13 residues. The ends were cut back, 8 bases at V and 3 bases at J, with 14 bases in the middle. The germline V gene has CDR1 MRHNA and CDR2 SNTAGT. The CDR3, as DNA: TGTGCCAGCGGTGCAGGGTGGCACTACGAGCAGTACTTC. This encodes CASGAGWHYEQYF.

CDR3 amino acids: CASSQQATLNTGELFF. CDR3 nucleotide sequence: TGCGCCAGCAGCCAACAAGCTACTCTGAACACCGGGGAGCTGTTTTTT. J is TRBJ2-2 and V is TRBV4-1, with D uncertain. CDR1 is MGHRA, CDR2 YSYEKL, per germline. V was clipped by 2 bases and J by 1 base, with 11 bases between them. This CDR3 spans 16 amino acids.